The entry that follows covers one TCR beta chain sequence. Per the study methods: Researchers report that nucleated cell counts were estimated from reference gene primer amplification. Sequencing was performed with immunoSEQ multiplex PCR; in TCRdb, only in-frame clones are kept and a portion is missing. That table gives V, J and clone size, and the DNA gave D and trimming. Of about 33,000 clones in the sample, 88% were seen once. Germline V CDR1 and CDR2: SGHAT, FQDESV (reference sequence). This CDR3 is built from 16 residues. The germline V and J ends were trimmed by 3 bases and 7 bases, with 18 bases remaining between them. These data are taken from a study of blood T cell repertoires in COVID-19. At the level of the study: Researchers got acute and convalescent COVID-19 samples from the United States, Italy and Spain. T cells, B-cell-depleted T cells, or PBMCs supplied cDNA or gDNA.

The origin of this receptor is a human donor in a cohort sampled during active COVID-19. The sample comprised peripheral blood. The chain has TRBV11-1 and TRBJ1-4; D might be TRBD1 (6 bases). CDR3 amino acids: CASSFDLQGRGEKLFF. The DNA for the CDR3 is TGTGCCAGCAGCTTTGACTTACAGGGACGCGGTGAAAAACTGTTTTTT.